The 25 T cell receptor beta chains in this list originate from one sample, sequenced in a study of blood T cell repertoires in COVID-19. Some clones are missing from TCRdb's copy, which holds only in-frame ones; the method was immunoSEQ multiplex PCR. The data contain around 120,000 clones, about 87% of them seen just once; the ten biggest clones take up 25% to 30%. The sequencing input was peripheral blood. All receptors come from a woman in her 70s with acute or convalescent COVID-19.

The J gene is TRBJ2-7, the V gene TRBV3-1 (or the pseudogene TRBV3-2), with 7 bases aligning to TRBD1. The germline gives CDR1 LGHDT, CDR2 YNNKEL (reference sequence). This CDR3 comprises 15 residues. Trimming cost V 3 bases and J 0 bases; bases outside gene matches: 5. CDR3 protein: CASSQSGQVSYEQYF. For the CDR3, the DNA is TGTGCCAGCAGCCAGTCCGGACAGGTCTCCTACGAGCAGTACTTC.

V gene TRBV12-3 or TRBV12-4 combines with J gene TRBJ2-1, with 7 bases identical to TRBD1. The CDR3 runs to 13 residues. J lost 5 bases, V lost 5 bases, and 3 bases had no gene match. CDR3 region: CASSPGQNNEQFF. The CDR3 nucleotides are TGTGCCAGCAGTCCGGGACAGAACAATGAGCAGTTCTTC.

The CDR3 coding sequence is TGTGCCAGCAGTCCTTCAGGGACAGGGGGGATATACGAGCAGTACTTC. It encodes CASSPSGTGGIYEQYF. V is TRBV28 and J is TRBJ2-7; 11 bases match TRBD1. The CDR3 contains 16 residues. V trimming: 5 bases; J trimming: 4 bases; junction bases outside the gene matches: 10. Looked up from germline, CDR1 is MDHEN and CDR2 is SYDVKM.

V gene TRBV11-3 combines with J gene TRBJ2-3; D perhaps matches TRBD2 (6 bases). The CDR3 totals 13 residues. Trimming shortened V by 9 bases and J by 4 bases, and 14 bases separated the two germline ends. Germline-derived CDR1 and CDR2 are SGHNT and YENEEA. The DNA for the CDR3 is TGTGCCAGTGCAGGAGGGCCGGCAGATACGCAGTATTTT. Translating it yields CASAGGPADTQYF.

The chain combines TRBV28 with TRBJ1-2; 8 nucleotides agree with TRBD1. The trim removed 6 bases at V and 0 bases at J, leaving 9 bases unmatched. CDR3 length equals 16 residues. The V gene's germline CDR1 is MDHEN and CDR2 SYDVKM. CDR3 loop: CASSHQTGEANYGYTF. CDR3 in DNA: TGTGCCAGCAGCCACCAGACAGGGGAGGCTAACTATGGCTACACCTTC.

V gene TRBV19 combines with J gene TRBJ2-7, with 11 nucleotides matching TRBD2. With 3 bases clipped from V and 5 bases from J, the junction kept 18 bases outside the gene matches. Germline loops: CDR1 LNHDA, CDR2 SQIVND (reference sequence). The CDR3 runs 19 residues. The CDR3 loop is CASSIRGLGTSGVRDEQYF. CDR3 sequence (DNA): TGTGCCAGTAGTATTAGAGGGTTAGGGACTAGCGGAGTCCGGGACGAGCAGTACTTC.

V and J are TRBV19 and TRBJ1-2; 9 positions agree with TRBD1. V dropped 5 bases and J dropped 2; count of bases not matched to a gene: 3. The CDR3 contains 14 residues. From germline, CDR1 is LNHDA and CDR2 SQIVND (reference sequence). The CDR3 protein is CASSPGQGNYGYTF. DNA for the CDR3: TGTGCCAGTAGTCCAGGACAGGGGAACTATGGCTACACCTTC.

The chain employs TRBV6-6 and TRBJ1-5; TRBD1 matches at 9 bases. V shed 7 bases, J shed 4 bases, and the junction held 8 bases outside the gene matches. Germline assignment: CDR1 MNHNY and CDR2 SVGAGI (reference sequence). The CDR3 spans 15 residues. The CDR3 bases are TGTGCCAGCATCGACGGACAGGGGATAAATCAGCCCCAGCATTTT. This gives the protein CASIDGQGINQPQHF.

The rearrangement links TRBV19 to TRBJ2-7, with D possibly TRBD2 on 5 matching bases. The CDR3 has 16 amino acids. Germline V gives CDR1 LNHDA, CDR2 SQIVND (reference sequence). V shed 6 bases and J shed 6 bases, with 24 bases lying between them. The CDR3 DNA reads as TGTGCCAGTAGCCCCACTAGTCCCCTAGTTTCCGCCGAGCAGTACTTC. This codes for CASSPTSPLVSAEQYF.

V usage is TRBV5-1 and J usage is TRBJ2-1; 14 positions agree with TRBD2. Germline CDR1 reads SGHRS; CDR2 reads YFSETQ. V lost 3 bases, J lost 4 bases, and 3 bases stayed unmatched. The CDR3 runs to 16 residues. Here the CDR3 DNA reads TGCGCCAGCAGCTCCGGACTAGCGGGGGGTTACAATGAGCAGTTCTTC. This translates into CASSSGLAGGYNEQFF.

V gene TRBV6-2 or TRBV6-3 combines with J gene TRBJ2-7; D is uncertain. The CDR3 spans 14 residues. The germline gives CDR1 MNHEY, CDR2 SVGEGT. Trimming cost V 5 bases and J 2 bases, with 13 bases left between them. Here the CDR3 DNA reads TGTGCCAGCAGTAATACAGTCGCCGCCTACGAGCAGTACTTC. Amino acid sequence: CASSNTVAAYEQYF.

The chain couples TRBV19 to TRBJ1-5; D is ambiguous. This CDR3 is built from 12 residues. Germline assignment: CDR1 LNHDA and CDR2 SQIVND (reference sequence). The V gene lost 6 bases and the J gene lost 7 bases, with 10 bases spanning the gap. CDR3 sequence (DNA): TGTGCCAGTAGCCTCCTCGGGCAGCCCCAGCATTTT. Its translation is CASSLLGQPQHF.

The chain recombines TRBV28 with TRBJ2-1; TRBD1 might be the D (6 bases). This CDR3 is 15 amino acids long. The germline V gene encodes CDR1 MDHEN and CDR2 SYDVKM. Trimming pared 6 bases from V and 9 bases from J, leaving 21 bases between. The CDR3, as DNA: TGTGCCAGCAGCCCCGACAGGTTTGGGGACGGTGAGCAGTTCTTC. It translates to CASSPDRFGDGEQFF.

The V and J genes are TRBV6-5 and TRBJ1-1, with 7 nucleotides matching TRBD1. Losses at the gene ends were 4 bases for V and 4 bases for J; bases not matched to a gene: 6. Looked up from germline, CDR1 is MNHEY and CDR2 is SVGAGI. This CDR3 region has 14 residues. For the CDR3, the DNA is TGTGCCAGCAGTTCCACAGCAGGGGGCACTGAAGCTTTCTTT. Translating gives CASSSTAGGTEAFF.

The V and J genes are TRBV2 and TRBJ1-6; maybe TRBD1 (5 bases). V was clipped by 7 bases and J by 9 bases, with 13 bases between them. Germline assignment: CDR1 SNHLY and CDR2 FYNNEI. The CDR3 length is 13 residues. The CDR3 here is CASIPRGTSPLHF. The CDR3, as DNA: TGTGCCAGCATTCCGCGGGGGACTTCACCCCTCCACTTT.

The rearrangement uses TRBV24-1 and TRBJ1-4; no clear D. The CDR3 is 15 residues long. Per germline, CDR1 KGHDR and CDR2 SFDVKD. Trimming left V 4 bases short and J 2 bases short, with 10 bases between. Here the CDR3 DNA reads TGTGCCACCAGTGACCGGGGTGGCACTAATGAAAAACTGTTTTTT. Protein product: CATSDRGGTNEKLFF.

The V call is TRBV6-5, the J call TRBJ1-4; 9 bases are a match to TRBD1. The CDR3 loop spans 15 amino acids. Germline CDR1 and CDR2: MNHEY and SVGAGI. The V segment lost 7 bases and the J segment 7 bases; nucleotides outside the gene matches: 10. The CDR3 is CASTLSGTGFEKLFF. CDR3 nucleotides: TGTGCCAGCACCTTATCCGGGACAGGGTTTGAAAAACTGTTTTTT.

In its sample, this clone was seen once. This rearrangement joins TRBV19 to TRBJ1-4; TRBD1 agrees at 9 bases. This CDR3 has 13 residues. Germline CDR1 is LNHDA and CDR2 is SQIVND (reference sequence). V lost 7 bases, J lost 7 bases, and 4 bases stayed unmatched. CDR3 residues: CASNRGPREKLFF. The CDR3 coding sequence is TGTGCCAGTAACAGGGGGCCCCGTGAAAAACTGTTTTTT.

CDR3 in amino acids: CASSQEGWDSFNQPQHF. CDR3 nucleotide sequence: TGCGCCAGCAGCCAAGAAGGTTGGGACAGCTTCAATCAGCCCCAGCATTTT. J is TRBJ1-5 and V is TRBV4-1, with 7 bases fitting TRBD1. The ends lost 0 bases at V and 3 bases at J; junction bases unmatched: 8. This CDR3 comprises 17 residues. CDR1 and CDR2 (germline): MGHRA, YSYEKL.

The rearrangement joins TRBV10-2 to TRBJ2-1, with 10 bases that match TRBD2. The V and J ends lost 4 bases and 4 bases, in that order; junction bases with no gene match: 13. The V gene's germline CDR1 is WSHSY and CDR2 SAAADI. The CDR3 spans 18 residues. This chain's CDR3 is CASSAPPLLAGAYNEQFF. CDR3 nucleotides: TGCGCCAGCAGTGCTCCCCCTCTCCTAGCGGGGGCATACAATGAGCAGTTCTTC.

Only one count was recorded for this clone. This chain uses TRBV28 with TRBJ1-6, with a tentative D call TRBD1 (5 bases). Germline loops: CDR1 MDHEN, CDR2 SYDVKM. V lost 5 bases to trimming and J lost 10 bases, with 21 bases between them. The CDR3 consists of 16 residues. The CDR3 is CASSPPTAHRGSPLHF. CDR3 DNA: TGTGCCAGCAGTCCACCCACGGCTCATCGGGGGTCACCCCTCCACTTT. The full variable domain, completed using reference TRBV28 and TRBJ1-6, is DVKVTQSSRYLVKRTGEKVFLECVQDMDHENMFWYRQDPGLGLRLIYFSYDVKMKEKGDIPEGYSVSREKKERFSLILESASTNQTSMYLCASSPPTAHRGSPLHFGNGTRLTVT.

This sequence joins TRBV18 and TRBJ2-5; TRBD2 matches at 8 bases. Germline CDR1 is KGHSH and CDR2 is LQKENI. This CDR3 is 16 amino acids long. After removal of 3 bases from V and 5 bases from J, the junction contained 11 bases not matched to a gene. The CDR3 DNA sequence: TGTGCCAGCTCACCCCCCCCCGGGGGGGCTGCGGAGACCCAGTACTTC. Amino acid sequence: CASSPPPGGAAETQYF.

This chain joins TRBV9 and TRBJ2-5; weak D call: TRBD1 (5 bases). The V and J ends lost 4 bases and 3 bases respectively, with 13 bases between them. CDR3 length: 14 residues. The V gene's germline CDR1 is SGDLS and CDR2 YYNGEE. The CDR3 DNA sequence: TGTGCCAGCAGCTCATCAGGCAGGGAAGAGACCCAGTACTTC. Translating it yields CASSSSGREETQYF. Based on the CDR3 plus reference TRBV9 and TRBJ2-5, the full variable domain is DSGVTQTPKHLITATGQRVTLRCSPRSGDLSVYWYQQSLDQGLQFLIQYYNGEERAKGNILERFSAQQFPDLHSELNLSSLELGDSALYFCASSSSGREETQYFGPGTRLLVL.

The CDR3: CASSRGKNNEQFF. In nucleotides, the CDR3 is TGTGCCAGCAGCCGCGGAAAAAACAATGAGCAGTTCTTC. The V call is TRBV4-2, the J call TRBJ2-1; no firm D call. The CDR3 totals 13 residues. Trimming cost V 4 bases and J 5 bases, with 9 bases left between them. Germline CDR1 LGHNA, CDR2 YNFKEQ.

The gene calls are TRBV28 and TRBJ1-5; possibly TRBD1 for D (6 bases). CDR3 length equals 14 residues. Between the trimmed V and J ends, which lost 2 bases and 7 bases, there was a span of 12 bases. Germline V gene data show CDR1 as MDHEN and CDR2 as SYDVKM. CDR3 sequence reads: CASSLPRGGQPQHF. The CDR3 DNA reads as TGTGCCAGCAGTTTACCCAGGGGCGGGCAGCCCCAGCATTTT.